This T cell receptor beta chain was profiled in a study of blood T cell repertoires in COVID-19. About the study: Italy, Spain and the United States were the sources of the convalescent and acute COVID-19 samples. PBMCs, B-cell-depleted T cells, or T cells were the source of the cDNA or gDNA that made up the material.

Per the study methods: From reference gene primer amplification, estimates of nucleated cell counts were derived. Profiled with immunoSEQ multiplex PCR; TCRdb holds only in-frame clones, not every one. V and J calls and clone size are copied from that table; D and trimming were computed from the DNA. Among under 200,000 clones listed, 87% were seen once. The germline V gene encodes CDR1 KGHSH and CDR2 LQKENI. The V and J ends lost 3 bases and 10 bases, in that order; junction bases with no gene match: 8. The CDR3 has 13 amino acids. The material sequenced was peripheral blood. This chain joins TRBV18 and TRBJ1-1, with TRBD1 matching over 7 bases. This clonotype originated in a man in his forties or fifties with active or convalescent COVID-19. The CDR3 loop reads CASSPTGEVGAFF. CDR3 DNA: TGTGCCAGCTCACCCACAGGGGAGGTGGGAGCTTTCTTT.